The entry below gives a single TCR beta chain sequence along with its context. No DNA is given; TCRdb re-called the 5' RACE reads and lists each CDR3 protein once. The sample table sets out about 260,000 distinct CDR3 sequences. This entry belongs to a study of T cells expressing NK-cell markers. This CDR3 has 15 amino acids. The chain has TRBV12-3 or TRBV12-4 and TRBJ2-2; no DNA is available, so the TRBD2 call from TCRdb remains unchecked. The receptor was derived from a woman between 18 and 75 years old in good health. Source material: blood T cells: a sorted CD56 or NKG2C T cell subset, CD4+ or CD8+ T cells, or bulk PBMC T cells (not recorded which). CDR3 sequence: CASSLQRGGRGELFF.